The 9 T cell receptor beta chains in this list originate from one sample, sequenced in a study of identical twins. TCRdb called the 5' RACE reads again in MiXCR, with one record for every CDR3 protein. The table lists fewer than 450,000 distinct CDR3 sequences, approximately 9.1% of them singletons. Sequencing was carried out using naive T cells sorted from blood. The receptors stem from a woman in her 50s in good health.

This clonotype was counted only a few times. The rearrangement joins TRBV20-1 to TRBJ1-4; D gene ambiguous. This CDR3 region has 14 residues. CDR1 DFQATT and CDR2 SNEGSKA come from the germline V gene (reference sequence). Trimming removed 0 bases at V and 1 base at J, with 6 bases between. CDR3 DNA: TGCAGTGCTAGAGAGAGGCGAACTAATGAAAAACTGTTTTTT. The encoded protein is CSARERRTNEKLFF.

This clonotype was found many times. The chain has TRBV5-6 and TRBJ1-6; D is undetermined. In germline, CDR1 is SGHDT, CDR2 YYEEEE. V was shortened by 2 bases and J by 15 bases, with 12 bases between the two germline ends. This CDR3 is 12 amino acids long. In nucleotides, the CDR3 is TGTGCCAGCAGCTTTGGTTCCCGGGGCCTCCACTTT. Its translation: CASSFGSRGLHF.

The J gene is TRBJ1-1, the V gene TRBV12-3 or TRBV12-4, with 10 bases that match TRBD1. This CDR3 spans 15 amino acids. The V segment lost 4 bases and the J segment 5 bases; nucleotides outside the gene matches: 7. The CDR3 bases are TGTGCCAGCAGTTCCCCGGGACAGGGGAGAACTGAAGCTTTCTTT. The encoded protein is CASSSPGQGRTEAFF.

This clonotype was observed a handful of times. The chain employs TRBV20-1 and TRBJ2-7; D gene unclear. Germline CDR1 reads DFQATT; CDR2 reads SNEGSKA (reference sequence). V shed 0 bases and J shed 0 bases, with 15 bases lying between them. The CDR3 is 16 amino acids. The CDR3 region is CSARDHSSPSSYEQYF. The CDR3 DNA is TGCAGTGCTAGAGATCATAGTAGCCCTAGCTCCTACGAGCAGTACTTC.

This clonotype was counted only a few times. The chain links TRBV20-1 to TRBJ2-6; D unresolved. The CDR3 extends over 14 amino acids. Germline CDR1 reads DFQATT; CDR2 reads SNEGSKA (reference sequence). V gave up 1 base and J gave up 4 bases, with 8 bases separating them. CDR3 residues: CSARGEAGANVLTF. CDR3 nucleotide sequence: TGCAGTGCTAGAGGGGAAGCCGGGGCCAACGTCCTGACTTTC.

This clonotype showed up just a few times. A much larger clone is a single base away; this may be a read error. The chain uses TRBV5-1 and TRBJ2-6; no definite D call. Trimming stripped 4 bases from V and 0 bases from J, with 5 bases between. This CDR3 is 14 amino acids long. Per germline, CDR1 SGHRS and CDR2 YFSETQ. In nucleotides, the CDR3 is TGCGCCAGCAGCCCCATCTCTGGGGCCAACGTCCTGACTTTC. It translates to CASSPISGANVLTF.

This clonotype was seen many times. The CDR3 nucleotides are TGTGCCAGCAGTTACGAAGCGGGAGGGCCTGCCGAGCAGTACTTC. Translation gives CASSYEAGGPAEQYF. The chain joins TRBV12-3 or TRBV12-4 to TRBJ2-7; 10 bases line up with TRBD2. The CDR3 has 15 amino acids. V shed 4 bases and J 6 bases; nucleotides not matched to a gene: 9.

In its sample, this clonotype was seen a few times. This rearrangement joins TRBV20-1 to TRBJ2-5; D possibly corresponds to TRBD1 (5 bases). Germline lookup yields CDR1 DFQATT and CDR2 SNEGSKA (reference sequence). The CDR3 covers 13 residues. V lost 4 bases, J lost 1 base, and 10 bases lay in between. The CDR3 protein is CSATGLLQETQYF. In DNA form, the CDR3 reads TGCAGTGCTACAGGGTTACTCCAAGAGACCCAGTACTTC.

The CDR3 DNA sequence: TGTGCCAGCAGCTTGGGGGCAGGAGGTCGGGCCGGGGAGCTGTTTTTT. Translating gives CASSLGAGGRAGELFF. V gene TRBV5-4 combines with J gene TRBJ2-2, with D possibly being TRBD2 (5 bases). V dropped 0 bases and J dropped 6 bases, with 15 bases sitting between them. The germline V gene encodes CDR1 SGHNT and CDR2 YYREEE (reference sequence). This CDR3 region has 16 residues. Looking up the rest from reference TRBV5-4 and TRBJ2-2 gives the full variable domain: ETGVTQSPTHLIKTRGQQVTLRCSSQSGHNTVSWYQQALGQGPQFIFQYYREEENGRGNFPPRFSGLQFPNYSSELNVNALELDDSALYLCASSLGAGGRAGELFFGEGSRLTVL.